What follows are 15 T cell receptor beta chains derived from one specimen sequenced in a study of blood T cells in healthy people across ages. The second PCR ran about 7 to 12 cycles with a sample-barcoded 5' primer and J-beta primers. MiXCR was run by TCRdb on the 5' RACE reads, yielding one entry per CDR3 protein. The sample has 550,000 to 650,000 distinct CDR3 sequences; around 27% are singletons. Separately, the same data were catalogued under a study of T cells of mothers and their children.

The material sequenced was blood. The receptors here all came from a boy between 2 and 15 years old in good health.

The rearrangement uses TRBV29-1 and TRBJ2-7, with a weak D call TRBD1 (6 bases). V was pared by 0 bases and J by 5 bases, with 11 bases between. The length of the CDR3 is 13 residues. Germline V lookup: CDR1 SQVTM, CDR2 ANQGSEA. The CDR3 bases are TGCAGCGTTGAAGATTGGGGGCGGAACGAGCAGTACTTC. This gives the protein CSVEDWGRNEQYF.

The chain is built from TRBV5-1 and TRBJ2-3; D is perhaps TRBD1 (6 bases). CDR1 SGHRS and CDR2 YFSETQ come from the germline V gene. The germline V and J ends were trimmed by 4 bases and 4 bases, with 10 bases remaining between them. The CDR3 covers 13 residues. CDR3 protein: CASSRGSADTQYF. The CDR3 DNA reads TGCGCCAGCAGCAGGGGGAGTGCAGATACGCAGTATTTT.

The J gene is TRBJ1-1, the V gene TRBV7-2; D is uncertain. CDR1 and CDR2 from the germline V gene are SGHTA and FQGNSA. The V and J ends lost 5 bases and 2 bases respectively, with 12 bases between them. The length of the CDR3 is 14 residues. The CDR3 sequence is CASSPPRSNTEAFF. CDR3 nucleotide sequence: TGTGCCAGCAGCCCCCCCCGATCTAACACTGAAGCTTTCTTT.

The chain uses TRBV20-1 and TRBJ2-7; D ambiguous. The CDR3 is made up of 12 amino acids. Per germline, CDR1 DFQATT and CDR2 SNEGSKA (reference sequence). V lost 6 bases to trimming and J lost 0 bases, with 9 bases between them. The CDR3 protein is CSASTSSYEQYF. CDR3 nucleotide sequence: TGCAGTGCGTCGACGAGCTCCTACGAGCAGTACTTC.

The chain has TRBV29-1 and TRBJ2-5; D unclear. The J call is in doubt because the DNA end fits TRBJ2-1 better. Germline values: CDR1 SQVTM, CDR2 ANQGSEA. This CDR3 is built from 12 residues. CDR3 region: CSAQISYNEQFF. DNA of the CDR3: TGCAGCGCTCAGATCTCCTACAATGAGCAGTTCTTC.

This clonotype has only a few counts. The V call is TRBV6-5, the J call TRBJ2-7; the match to TRBD2 covers 9 bases. The CDR3 is 14 residues long. The germline gives CDR1 MNHEY, CDR2 SVGAGI. The V and J ends lost 6 bases and 0 bases, in that order; junction bases with no gene match: 3. The CDR3 reads CASRRTSASYEQYF. The CDR3 DNA reads TGTGCCAGCAGGCGGACTAGCGCCTCCTACGAGCAGTACTTC.

V usage is TRBV27 and J usage is TRBJ1-1; D may be TRBD1 (6 bases). Trimming pared 2 bases from V and 4 bases from J, leaving 11 bases between. This CDR3 has 14 amino acids. Per the germline V gene, CDR1 is MNHEY and CDR2 is SMNVEV (reference sequence). CDR3 region: CASSLGGRPTEAFF. Here the CDR3 DNA reads TGTGCCAGCAGTTTAGGGGGGCGGCCCACTGAAGCTTTCTTT.

This clonotype was counted between two and nine times. The V gene is TRBV29-1, the J gene TRBJ1-2, with D unclear. Germline V gives CDR1 SQVTM, CDR2 ANQGSEA. The germline V and J ends were trimmed by 1 base and 1 base, with 10 bases remaining between them. The CDR3 loop spans 14 amino acids. CDR3 DNA sequence: TGCAGCGTTGAAGTGACCAAGGGTAACTATGGCTACACCTTC. Amino acid sequence: CSVEVTKGNYGYTF.

The chain uses TRBV2 and TRBJ2-4; no firm D call. The CDR3 runs to 14 residues. V shed 5 bases and J shed 0 bases, with 8 bases lying between them. CDR1 and CDR2 from the germline V gene are SNHLY and FYNNEI. The DNA for the CDR3 is TGTGCCAGCAGTACAGAAATAGCCAAAAACATTCAGTACTTC. Its translation: CASSTEIAKNIQYF.

The chain employs TRBV4-1 and TRBJ2-5; 10 nucleotides agree with TRBD1. The end of the DNA fits TRBJ2-7 better, so the J call may be wrong. Germline assignment: CDR1 MGHRA and CDR2 YSYEKL. The CDR3 length is 16 residues. CDR3 amino acids: CASSQDHPGQGTEQYF. The CDR3 DNA sequence: TGCGCCAGCAGCCAAGATCACCCGGGACAGGGGACCGAGCAGTACTTC.

The sample holds a few counts of this clonotype. The chain uses TRBV16 and TRBJ1-4; D uncertain. The germline V gene has CDR1 KGHSY and CDR2 FQNENV. V lost 4 bases to trimming and J lost 11 bases, with 8 bases between them. The CDR3 consists of 11 residues. CDR3 sequence (DNA): TGTGCCAGCAGCCCCTCCGCGAAACTGTTTTTT. Protein product: CASSPSAKLFF.

Worth noting for this clonotype: One junction end does not reproduce the germline sequence, and a read error may be involved. The CDR3 nucleotides read TGCAGTGCTCGGCTTCAAGCGGGGGCAGCGGTCTTC. It translates to CSARLQAGAAVF. The chain uses TRBV20-1 and TRBJ2-1, with 8 bases that match TRBD2. Germline lookup yields CDR1 DFQATT and CDR2 SNEGSKA (reference sequence). This CDR3 comprises 12 residues.

V and J are TRBV21-1 and TRBJ1-4; TRBD1 is taken as the D call from the table, unchecked against the DNA. TRBV21-1 is termed a pseudogene. There are 19 residues in the CDR3. CDR3 region: CASSKVGGPMGQGDEKLFF. Here the CDR3 DNA reads TGTGCCAGCAGCAAAGTGGGGGGCCCGATGGGACAGGGAGATGAAAAACTGTTTTTT.

This clonotype was recorded a few times. The V gene is TRBV6-1, the J gene TRBJ1-1, with 8 nucleotides matching TRBD1. The V gene end was trimmed by 2 bases and the J gene end by 7 bases; junction bases not matched to a gene: 9. The length of the CDR3 is 15 residues. Germline lookup yields CDR1 MNHNS and CDR2 SASEGT. The CDR3 spells CASSEWQGARIEAFF. CDR3 DNA: TGTGCCAGCAGTGAATGGCAGGGGGCGCGGATTGAAGCTTTCTTT.

This rearrangement joins TRBV7-2 to TRBJ1-5; D is uncertain. Germline V gene sequence: CDR1 SGHTA, CDR2 FQGNSA. CDR3 length equals 16 residues. The V end lost 5 bases, the J end lost 7 bases, and 21 bases lay between the germline ends. Here the CDR3 reads CASSLTPGPMGQPQHF. DNA of the CDR3: TGTGCCAGCAGCCTAACCCCCGGGCCAATGGGACAGCCCCAGCATTTT.